What follows describes a single T cell receptor beta chain. What it binds is not known. The data were produced by immunoSEQ multiplex PCR, yet TCRdb's version contains in-frame clones alone and is incomplete. This table has about 23,000 clones, around 80% appearing once. This record comes from a study of STAT5B mutations in CD4+ large granular lymphocyte leukemia. As for the study in general: The CDR3 'QG' motif was associated with a particular HLA allele among healthy donors.

Findings of the study overall: TRBV06-family usage was enriched in top patient clones (8/27) versus controls (2/35). CD4-sorted patient repertoires seemed more clonal than healthy CD4+ repertoires.

The germline V and J ends were trimmed by 0 bases and 3 bases, with 13 bases remaining between them. This CDR3 spans 16 amino acids. Germline CDR1 and CDR2: SGHRS and YFSETQ. Sequenced: CD4+ T cells from blood buffy coats. The rearrangement links TRBV5-1 to TRBJ1-3, with TRBD1 as a possible D gene (6 bases). The sequence was obtained from a human donor in good health. The CDR3 sequence: CASSLAGQRYGNTIYF. The CDR3 DNA sequence: TGCGCCAGCAGCTTGGCCGGACAGCGATATGGAAACACCATATATTTT.